These 27 T cell receptor beta chains share one sample of origin, sequenced in a study of blood T cell repertoires in COVID-19. Method: immunoSEQ multiplex PCR; TCRdb's copy keeps in-frame clones and lacks some. The table includes some 210,000 clones, 82% detected once. The specimen was peripheral blood. These receptors were taken from a middle-aged woman with acute or convalescent COVID-19.

This clone turned up a few times. The CDR3: CASRGSKGNQPQHF. As DNA, the CDR3 is TGTGCCAGCAGGGGGTCCAAGGGGAATCAGCCCCAGCATTTT. This chain links TRBV6-5 with TRBJ1-5; TRBD1 might be the D (5 bases). Germline V gene lookup returns CDR1 MNHEY and CDR2 SVGAGI. With 6 bases removed from V and 4 bases from J, the gap between germline ends came to 13 bases. This CDR3 is 14 amino acids long.

The rearrangement links TRBV7-3 to TRBJ2-3, with 11 bases identical to TRBD2. V was clipped by 3 bases and J by 2 bases; unmatched bases: 1. The length of the CDR3 is 15 residues. Germline V gives CDR1 SGHTA, CDR2 FQGTGA. The CDR3 protein is CASSFSGGATDTQYF. CDR3 nucleotide sequence: TGTGCCAGCAGCTTTAGCGGGGGGGCCACAGATACGCAGTATTTT.

The rearrangement links TRBV6-6 to TRBJ2-1, with D unresolved. Trimming shortened V by 0 bases and J by 7 bases, and 13 bases separated the two germline ends. The germline gives CDR1 MNHNY, CDR2 SVGAGI (reference sequence). This CDR3 has 15 residues. The CDR3 coding sequence is TGTGCCAGCAGTTACTCGATCGAGAGTTTTAATGAGCAGTTCTTC. It translates to CASSYSIESFNEQFF.

The rearrangement joins TRBV19 to TRBJ2-5; 11 bases map to TRBD2. The CDR3 is 15 residues long. Germline V gene lookup returns CDR1 LNHDA and CDR2 SQIVND (reference sequence). V was clipped by 7 bases and J by 2 bases; unmatched bases: 6. The CDR3 bases are TGTGCCAGTATGGGACTAGCGGCACAACAAGAGACCCAGTACTTC. Encoded protein: CASMGLAAQQETQYF.

The chain carries TRBV5-4 and TRBJ2-7; 13 bases fit TRBD2. The CDR3 runs to 15 residues. Germline loops: CDR1 SGHNT, CDR2 YYREEE (reference sequence). Trimming took 4 bases from V and 5 from J; bases not matched to a gene: 6. The CDR3 loop is CASSTGTSGKDEQYF. The CDR3 region has the DNA TGTGCCAGCAGCACCGGGACTAGCGGGAAGGACGAGCAGTACTTC. Together with reference TRBV5-4 and TRBJ2-7, the CDR3 gives the full variable domain: ETGVTQSPTHLIKTRGQQVTLRCSSQSGHNTVSWYQQALGQGPQFIFQYYREEENGRGNFPPRFSGLQFPNYSSELNVNALELDDSALYLCASSTGTSGKDEQYFGPGTRLTVT.

The V call is TRBV27, the J call TRBJ2-3, with D possibly being TRBD2 (5 bases). CDR3 size: 13 residues. V was clipped by 5 bases and J by 1 base, with 7 bases between them. Germline CDR1 MNHEY, CDR2 SMNVEV (reference sequence). The chain's CDR3 is CASSMRGTDTQYF. The DNA of the CDR3 is TGTGCCAGCAGTATGAGGGGCACAGATACGCAGTATTTT.

At least ten counts were recorded for this clone. CDR3 region: CASSRRVAGTDTQYF. The CDR3 region has the DNA TGTGCCAGTAGTCGCAGGGTTGCCGGCACAGATACGCAGTATTTT. The chain employs TRBV19 and TRBJ2-3; perhaps TRBD1 as D (5 bases). The CDR3 has 15 residues. Germline values: CDR1 LNHDA, CDR2 SQIVND (reference sequence). The V and J ends lost 5 bases and 1 base respectively, with 13 bases between them.

The V and J genes are TRBV29-1 and TRBJ2-5; 9 bases line up with TRBD1. This CDR3 has 17 amino acids. The germline V gene has CDR1 SQVTM and CDR2 ANQGSEA. The V gene end was trimmed by 0 bases and the J gene end by 4 bases; junction bases not matched to a gene: 12. CDR3 nucleotides: TGCAGCGTTGAAGATCCCGGGACAGGGTTCGGGGGAGAGACCCAGTACTTC. Amino acid sequence: CSVEDPGTGFGGETQYF.

This chain joins TRBV29-1 and TRBJ1-1; tentative D call: TRBD1 (5 bases). With 7 bases removed from V and 1 base from J, the gap between germline ends came to 19 bases. Germline lookup yields CDR1 SQVTM and CDR2 ANQGSEA. The length of the CDR3 is 15 residues. This chain's CDR3 is CSARDSGSANTEAFF. The CDR3 nucleotides read TGCAGCGCCCGGGACTCGGGGTCGGCGAACACTGAAGCTTTCTTT.

The chain uses TRBV7-3 and TRBJ2-1, with D possibly matching TRBD2 (6 bases). Germline values: CDR1 SGHTA, CDR2 FQGTGA. V was pared by 1 base and J by 2 bases, with 9 bases between. CDR3 length: 15 residues. Here the CDR3 DNA reads TGTGCCAGCAGCTTAAGCGGGAATCCCTACAATGAGCAGTTCTTC. Its protein is CASSLSGNPYNEQFF.

The V gene is TRBV19, the J gene TRBJ2-7; D may be TRBD1 (7 bases). V lost 6 bases and J 3 bases, leaving 15 bases between the germline ends. Germline V gene sequence: CDR1 LNHDA, CDR2 SQIVND (reference sequence). The CDR3 loop spans 14 amino acids. The CDR3 region has the DNA TGTGCCAGTAGGTTGCGGCAGGGGGGCTACGAGCAGTACTTC. This gives the protein CASRLRQGGYEQYF.

V usage is TRBV12-3 or TRBV12-4 and J usage is TRBJ1-3; D unclear. There are 12 residues in the CDR3. V lost 6 bases, J lost 4 bases, and 7 bases lay in between. The CDR3 DNA follows: TGTGCCAGCAGCTACCTCGGAAACACCATATATTTT. Translating it yields CASSYLGNTIYF.

The V and J genes are TRBV2 and TRBJ1-1; D ambiguous. The germline V and J ends were trimmed by 5 bases and 7 bases, with 20 bases remaining between them. Germline CDR1 and CDR2: SNHLY and FYNNEI. The CDR3 is 15 residues long. The CDR3 here is CASSRSRRQAVEAFF. CDR3 coding DNA: TGTGCCAGCAGTCGCTCTCGGCGGCAAGCGGTTGAAGCTTTCTTT.

The chain has TRBV4-2 and TRBJ1-1, with D possibly TRBD1 on 5 matching bases. V was shortened by 4 bases and J by 4 bases, with 10 bases between the two germline ends. Germline V gene lookup returns CDR1 LGHNA and CDR2 YNFKEQ. CDR3 length: 13 amino acids. CDR3: CASSRSGITEAFF. The CDR3 nucleotides read TGTGCCAGCAGCCGATCAGGGATCACTGAAGCTTTCTTT.

The chain carries TRBV7-7 and TRBJ2-7; the match to TRBD2 covers 10 bases. Trimming at V came to 2 bases and at J to 6 bases, leaving 7 bases not matched to a gene. Germline loops: CDR1 SSHAT, CDR2 FNYEAQ (reference sequence). The CDR3 runs to 15 residues. The CDR3 sequence is CASSLQAGGVGEQYF. CDR3 in DNA: TGTGCCAGCAGCTTACAAGCGGGGGGGGTCGGCGAGCAGTACTTC.

This chain links TRBV6-5 with TRBJ2-5, with 7 positions matching TRBD1. Unmatched junction bases numbered 3, after V lost 6 bases and J lost 5 bases. Germline V lookup: CDR1 MNHEY, CDR2 SVGAGI. The CDR3 contains 12 residues. The CDR3 loop is CASRRQGETQYF. CDR3 sequence (DNA): TGTGCCAGCAGGAGACAGGGCGAGACCCAGTACTTC.

This chain joins TRBV5-1 and TRBJ2-7, with TRBD1 matching over 7 bases. Germline loops: CDR1 SGHRS, CDR2 YFSETQ. V gave up 0 bases and J gave up 3 bases; unmatched junction bases: 0. The CDR3 is 13 residues long. The CDR3 is CASSLDRGYEQYF. Here the CDR3 DNA reads TGCGCCAGCAGCTTGGACAGGGGCTACGAGCAGTACTTC.

This chain uses TRBV7-6 with TRBJ1-2; D might be TRBD1 (5 bases). This CDR3 comprises 15 residues. Trimming removed 2 bases from V and 5 bases from J, with 15 bases in between. From germline, CDR1 is SGHVS and CDR2 FNYEAQ. In DNA form, the CDR3 reads TGTGCCAGCAGCTTAAGCCAGGGTAGAGTATATGGCTACACCTTC. Its protein is CASSLSQGRVYGYTF. Full variable domain (remainder filled in from reference TRBV7-6 and TRBJ1-2): GAGVSQSPRYKVTKRGQDVALRCDPISGHVSLYWYRQALGQGPEFLTYFNYEAQQDKSGLPNDRFSAERPEGSISTLTIQRTEQRDSAMYRCASSLSQGRVYGYTFGSGTRLTVV.

The CDR3 spells CAWSVQGSVTPGNTIYF. The CDR3 DNA is TGTGCCTGGAGTGTACAAGGGAGCGTGACACCTGGAAACACCATATATTTT. This chain connects TRBV30 to TRBJ1-3; D gene uncertain. CDR1 and CDR2 from the germline V gene are GTSNPN and SVGIG (reference sequence). The CDR3 spans 17 residues. V was cut by 0 bases and J by 2 bases, with 17 bases left in between.

V usage is TRBV5-5 and J usage is TRBJ2-7, with D maybe TRBD2 (5 bases). The germline V gene encodes CDR1 SGHKS and CDR2 YYEKEE (reference sequence). CDR3 length equals 13 residues. V lost 0 bases to trimming and J lost 2 bases, with 6 bases between them. CDR3 bases: TGTGCCAGCAGCTTGGCGGGGACCTACGAGCAGTACTTC. Encoded protein: CASSLAGTYEQYF.

The chain uses TRBV7-2 and TRBJ2-3, with 12 positions matching TRBD2. The CDR3 spans 17 residues. Per germline, CDR1 SGHTA and CDR2 FQGNSA. J gave up 2 bases and V 1 base, and 4 bases lay outside the gene matches. The CDR3 nucleotides are TGTGCCAGCAGCTTAGGTAGGACTAGCGGGAACACAGATACGCAGTATTTT. Its protein is CASSLGRTSGNTDTQYF.

The J gene is TRBJ2-1, the V gene TRBV19; a weak D match, TRBD2 (6 bases). Between the trimmed V and J ends, which lost 1 base and 5 bases, there was a span of 9 bases. CDR1 and CDR2 from the germline V gene are LNHDA and SQIVND (reference sequence). CDR3 length: 14 residues. The DNA for the CDR3 is TGTGCCAGTAGTATAGGGCGGGGAAACAATGAGCAGTTCTTC. Translating gives CASSIGRGNNEQFF.

This chain joins TRBV19 and TRBJ1-2; tentatively, D is TRBD1 (6 bases). The ends were cut back, 5 bases at V and 0 bases at J, with 13 bases in the middle. The germline V gene encodes CDR1 LNHDA and CDR2 SQIVND (reference sequence). This CDR3 spans 15 amino acids. CDR3 coding DNA: TGTGCCAGTAGTGGAAGGACAGAAGCTAACTATGGCTACACCTTC. This gives the protein CASSGRTEANYGYTF.

This clone is a singleton in its sample. J is TRBJ2-7 and V is TRBV29-1; possible D gene TRBD1, 6 bases. The V end was cut by 0 bases, the J end by 0 bases, with 12 bases between. Germline assignment: CDR1 SQVTM and CDR2 ANQGSEA. The CDR3 has 15 residues. For the CDR3, the DNA is TGCAGCGTTGAAGAAGGGGGAAGATCCTCCTACGAGCAGTACTTC. This sequence encodes CSVEEGGRSSYEQYF.

This rearrangement joins TRBV6-5 to TRBJ1-1, with D possibly TRBD1 on 5 matching bases. The germline CDR1 and CDR2 sequences are MNHEY and SVGAGI. Trimming left V 2 bases short and J 10 bases short, with 20 bases between. The CDR3 is 15 residues long. CDR3 in DNA: TGTGCCAGCAGTTACCCTTCCCTACGGGGGTCCCCAGCTTTCTTT. Amino acid sequence: CASSYPSLRGSPAFF.

The V and J genes are TRBV4-3 and TRBJ2-1; tentatively, D is TRBD2 (5 bases). The CDR3 totals 15 residues. The germline gives CDR1 LGHNA, CDR2 YSLEER. Trimming took off 0 bases at V and 0 bases at J, with 6 bases between the two ends. The chain's CDR3 is CASSQEGSSYNEQFF. In DNA, the CDR3 is TGCGCCAGCAGCCAAGAGGGGAGCTCCTACAATGAGCAGTTCTTC.

This chain connects TRBV11-3 to TRBJ2-2, with 8 positions matching TRBD2. V shed 4 bases and J 6 bases; nucleotides not matched to a gene: 7. CDR1 is SGHNT and CDR2 is YENEEA in the germline V gene. The CDR3 totals 15 residues. CDR3 region: CASSSGLEIAGELFF. The CDR3 DNA follows: TGTGCCAGCAGCTCGGGACTAGAGATCGCCGGGGAGCTGTTTTTT. The whole variable domain, filled in from reference TRBV11-3 and TRBJ2-2, reads EAGVVQSPRYKIIEKKQPVAFWCNPISGHNTLYWYLQNLGQGPELLIRYENEEAVDDSQLPKDRFSAERLKGVDSTLKIQPAELGDSAVYLCASSSGLEIAGELFFGEGSRLTVL.